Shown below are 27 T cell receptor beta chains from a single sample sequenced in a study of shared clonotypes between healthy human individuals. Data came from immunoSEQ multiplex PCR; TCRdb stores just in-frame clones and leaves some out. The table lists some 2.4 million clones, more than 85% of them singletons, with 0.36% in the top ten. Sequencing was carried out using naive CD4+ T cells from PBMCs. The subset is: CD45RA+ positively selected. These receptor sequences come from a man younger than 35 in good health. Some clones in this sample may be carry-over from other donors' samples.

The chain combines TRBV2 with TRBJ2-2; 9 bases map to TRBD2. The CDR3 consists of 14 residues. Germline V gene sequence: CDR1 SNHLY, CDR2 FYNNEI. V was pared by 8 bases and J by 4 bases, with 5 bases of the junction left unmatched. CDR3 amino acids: CASSTTSGTGELFF. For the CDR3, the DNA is TGTGCCAGCTCCACGACTAGCGGCACCGGGGAGCTGTTTTTT.

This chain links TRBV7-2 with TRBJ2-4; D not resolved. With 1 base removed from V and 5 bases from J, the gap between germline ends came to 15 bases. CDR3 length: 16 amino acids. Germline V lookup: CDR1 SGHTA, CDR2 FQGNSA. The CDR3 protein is CASSLGMGRRENIQYF. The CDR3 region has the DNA TGTGCCAGCAGCTTAGGGATGGGCAGAAGGGAAAACATTCAGTACTTC.

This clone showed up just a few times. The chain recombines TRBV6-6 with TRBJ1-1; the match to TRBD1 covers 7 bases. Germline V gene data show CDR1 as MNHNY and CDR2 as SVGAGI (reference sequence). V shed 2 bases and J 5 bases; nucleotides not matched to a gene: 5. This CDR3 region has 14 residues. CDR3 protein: CASSYGTDRTEAFF. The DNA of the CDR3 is TGTGCCAGCAGTTACGGGACAGACCGAACTGAAGCTTTCTTT.

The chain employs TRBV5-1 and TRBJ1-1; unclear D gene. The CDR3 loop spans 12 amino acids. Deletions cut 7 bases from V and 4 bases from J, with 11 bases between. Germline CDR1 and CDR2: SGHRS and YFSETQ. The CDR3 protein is CASGQTVTEAFF. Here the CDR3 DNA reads TGCGCCAGCGGGCAGACGGTCACTGAAGCTTTCTTT.

The CDR3: CAWSGQGSGNTIYF. DNA of the CDR3: TGTGCCTGGAGTGGCCAGGGCTCTGGAAACACCATATATTTT. The chain employs TRBV30 and TRBJ1-3; tentatively, D is TRBD1 (5 bases). Germline V gene sequence: CDR1 GTSNPN, CDR2 SVGIG (reference sequence). The CDR3 has 14 amino acids. Trimming left V 1 base short and J 0 bases short, with 7 bases between.

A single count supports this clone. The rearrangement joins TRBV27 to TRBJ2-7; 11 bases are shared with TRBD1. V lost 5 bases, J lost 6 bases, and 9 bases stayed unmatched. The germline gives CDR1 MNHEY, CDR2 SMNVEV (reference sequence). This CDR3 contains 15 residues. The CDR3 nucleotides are TGTGCCAGCAGTCAGATAGGACAGGGGGCGGGCGAGCAGTACTTC. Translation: CASSQIGQGAGEQYF.

CDR3 protein: CASSRDRGCFSECYEQYF. CDR3 nucleotide sequence: TGTGCCAGCAGCAGGGACAGGGGTTGTTTCAGTGAATGTTACGAGCAGTACTTC. This chain uses TRBV21-1 with TRBJ2-7; TRBD1, the table's D call, lacks a check against the DNA. TRBV21-1 is annotated as a pseudogene. This CDR3 comprises 18 residues.

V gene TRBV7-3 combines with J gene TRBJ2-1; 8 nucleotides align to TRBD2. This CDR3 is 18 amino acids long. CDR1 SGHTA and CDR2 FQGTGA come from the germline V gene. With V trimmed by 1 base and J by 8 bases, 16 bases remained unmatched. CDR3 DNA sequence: TGTGCCAGCAGCTTAAACCTTGGCGGGAGGCCTGCCGGGTATGAGCAGTTCTTC. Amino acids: CASSLNLGGRPAGYEQFF.

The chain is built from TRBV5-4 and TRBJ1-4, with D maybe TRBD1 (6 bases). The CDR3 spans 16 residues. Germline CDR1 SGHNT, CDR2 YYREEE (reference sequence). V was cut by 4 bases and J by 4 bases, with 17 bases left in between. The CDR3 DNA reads TGTGCCAGCAGCCATTGGGGCAGGGGACATAATGAAAAACTGTTTTTT. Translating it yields CASSHWGRGHNEKLFF.

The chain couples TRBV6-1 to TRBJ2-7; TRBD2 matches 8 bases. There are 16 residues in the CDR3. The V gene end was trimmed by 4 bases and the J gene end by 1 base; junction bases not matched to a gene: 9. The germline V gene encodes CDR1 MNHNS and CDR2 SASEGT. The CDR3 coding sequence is TGTGCCAGCAGTGTGGGACTAGGCTTTTCGTCCTACGAGCAGTACTTC. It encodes CASSVGLGFSSYEQYF.

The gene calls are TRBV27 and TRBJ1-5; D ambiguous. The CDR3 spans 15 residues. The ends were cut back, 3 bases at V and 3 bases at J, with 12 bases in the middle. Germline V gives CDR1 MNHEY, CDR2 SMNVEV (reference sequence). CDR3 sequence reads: CASSLRGRNNQPQHF. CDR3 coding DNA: TGTGCCAGCAGTTTGCGTGGGCGAAACAATCAGCCCCAGCATTTT.

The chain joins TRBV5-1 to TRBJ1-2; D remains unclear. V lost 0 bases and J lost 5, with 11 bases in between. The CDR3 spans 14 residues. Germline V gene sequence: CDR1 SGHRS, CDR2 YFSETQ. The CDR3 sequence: CASSLVAELYGYTF. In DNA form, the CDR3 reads TGCGCCAGCAGCTTGGTGGCAGAACTATATGGCTACACCTTC. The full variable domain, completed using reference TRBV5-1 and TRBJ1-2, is KAGVTQTPRYLIKTRGQQVTLSCSPISGHRSVSWYQQTPGQGLQFLFEYFSETQRNKGNFPGRFSGRQFSNSRSEMNVSTLELGDSALYLCASSLVAELYGYTFGSGTRLTVV.

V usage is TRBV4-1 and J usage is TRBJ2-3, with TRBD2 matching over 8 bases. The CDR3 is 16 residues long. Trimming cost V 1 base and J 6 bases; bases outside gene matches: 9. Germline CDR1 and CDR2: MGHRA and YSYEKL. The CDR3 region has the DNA TGCGCCAGCAGCCAAGGTAGGACTAGCCCCGTGGATACGCAGTATTTT. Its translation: CASSQGRTSPVDTQYF.

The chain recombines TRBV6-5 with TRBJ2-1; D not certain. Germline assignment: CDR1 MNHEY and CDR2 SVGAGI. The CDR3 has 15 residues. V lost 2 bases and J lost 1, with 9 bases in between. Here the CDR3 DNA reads TGTGCCAGCAGTTACGGTACCCGGTCCTACAATGAGCAGTTCTTC. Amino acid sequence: CASSYGTRSYNEQFF.

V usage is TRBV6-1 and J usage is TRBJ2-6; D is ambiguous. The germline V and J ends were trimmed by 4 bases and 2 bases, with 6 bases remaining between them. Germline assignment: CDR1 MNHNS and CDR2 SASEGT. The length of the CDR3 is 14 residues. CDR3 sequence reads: CASSVGAGANVLTF. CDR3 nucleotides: TGTGCCAGCAGTGTGGGCGCTGGGGCCAACGTCCTGACTTTC.

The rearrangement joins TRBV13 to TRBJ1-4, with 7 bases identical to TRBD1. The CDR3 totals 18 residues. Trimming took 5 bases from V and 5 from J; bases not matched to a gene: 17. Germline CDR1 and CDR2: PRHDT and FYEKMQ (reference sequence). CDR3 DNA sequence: TGTGCCAGCAGCCCCCGGGACAGCCTGTGGGAGGGGAATGAAAAACTGTTTTTT. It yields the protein CASSPRDSLWEGNEKLFF.

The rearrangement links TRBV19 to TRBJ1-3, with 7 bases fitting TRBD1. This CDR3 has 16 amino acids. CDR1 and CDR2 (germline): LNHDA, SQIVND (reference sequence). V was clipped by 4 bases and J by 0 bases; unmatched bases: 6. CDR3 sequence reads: CASSTGTARSGNTIYF. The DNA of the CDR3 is TGTGCCAGTAGTACCGGGACAGCGCGCTCTGGAAACACCATATATTTT.

CDR3 nucleotide sequence: TGTGCCAGCAGCCCGAATCAGCGGGACGTATCGAATGAGCAGTTCTTC. Translated: CASSPNQRDVSNEQFF. The chain recombines TRBV7-3 with TRBJ2-1, with TRBD2 matching over 7 bases. The junction had 14 bases not matched to a gene; V was cut back by 5 bases and J by 7 bases. The CDR3 sequence is 16 residues long. Germline lookup yields CDR1 SGHTA and CDR2 FQGTGA.

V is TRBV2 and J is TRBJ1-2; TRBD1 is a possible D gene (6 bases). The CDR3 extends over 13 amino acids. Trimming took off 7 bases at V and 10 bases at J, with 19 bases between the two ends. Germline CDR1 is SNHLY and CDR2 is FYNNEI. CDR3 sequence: CASTYGGRETYTF. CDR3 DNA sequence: TGTGCCAGCACGTATGGGGGGCGTGAGACCTACACCTTC.

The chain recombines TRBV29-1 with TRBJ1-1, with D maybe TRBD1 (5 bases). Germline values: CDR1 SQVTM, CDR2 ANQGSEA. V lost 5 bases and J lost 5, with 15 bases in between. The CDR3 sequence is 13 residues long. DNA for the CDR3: TGCAGCGTTAGGGGCAGCCTTTGGACTGAAGCTTTCTTT. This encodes CSVRGSLWTEAFF.

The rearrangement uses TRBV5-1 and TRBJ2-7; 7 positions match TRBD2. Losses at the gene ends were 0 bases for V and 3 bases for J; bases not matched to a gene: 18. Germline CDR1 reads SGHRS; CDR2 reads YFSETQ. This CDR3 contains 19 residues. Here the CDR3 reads CASSLAGWGGAARNYEQYF. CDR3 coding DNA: TGCGCCAGCAGCTTGGCGGGTTGGGGAGGGGCGGCCAGAAACTACGAGCAGTACTTC.

The CDR3 DNA reads as TGTGCCAGCAGCTCGCGGACAGGGAGGGTCCCAGATACGCAGTATTTT. Encoded protein: CASSSRTGRVPDTQYF. The rearrangement uses TRBV7-8 and TRBJ2-3; D may be TRBD1 (8 bases). This CDR3 is 16 amino acids long. Germline V gene sequence: CDR1 SGHVS, CDR2 FQNEAQ. The V gene lost 4 bases and the J gene lost 4 bases, with 18 bases spanning the gap.

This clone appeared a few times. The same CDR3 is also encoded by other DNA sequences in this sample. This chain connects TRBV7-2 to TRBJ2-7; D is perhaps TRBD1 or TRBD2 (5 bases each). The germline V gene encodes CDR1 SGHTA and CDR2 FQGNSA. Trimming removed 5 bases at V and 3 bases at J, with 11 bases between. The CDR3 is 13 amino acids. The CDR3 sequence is CASSPGTHYEQYF. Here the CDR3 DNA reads TGTGCCAGCAGCCCCGGGACCCACTACGAGCAGTACTTC. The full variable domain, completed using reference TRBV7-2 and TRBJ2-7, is GAGVSQSPSNKVTEKGKDVELRCDPISGHTALYWYRQSLGQGLEFLIYFQGNSAPDKSGLPSDRFSAERTGGSVSTLTIQRTQQEDSAVYLCASSPGTHYEQYFGPGTRLTVT.

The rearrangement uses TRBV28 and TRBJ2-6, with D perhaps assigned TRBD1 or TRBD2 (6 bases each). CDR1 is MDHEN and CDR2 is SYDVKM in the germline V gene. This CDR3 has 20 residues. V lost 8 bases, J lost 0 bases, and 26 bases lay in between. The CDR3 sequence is CASPTEGTWVGASGANVLTF. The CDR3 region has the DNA TGTGCCAGCCCGACGGAGGGGACCTGGGTGGGGGCCTCTGGGGCCAACGTCCTGACTTTC. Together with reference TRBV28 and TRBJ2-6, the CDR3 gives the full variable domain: DVKVTQSSRYLVKRTGEKVFLECVQDMDHENMFWYRQDPGLGLRLIYFSYDVKMKEKGDIPEGYSVSREKKERFSLILESASTNQTSMYLCASPTEGTWVGASGANVLTFGAGSRLTVL.

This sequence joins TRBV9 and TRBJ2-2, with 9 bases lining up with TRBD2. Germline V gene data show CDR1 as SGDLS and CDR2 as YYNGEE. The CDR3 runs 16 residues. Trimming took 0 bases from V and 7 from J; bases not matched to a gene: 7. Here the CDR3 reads CASSVGIAGVNGELFF. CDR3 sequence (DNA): TGTGCCAGCAGCGTAGGTATAGCGGGAGTTAACGGGGAGCTGTTTTTT. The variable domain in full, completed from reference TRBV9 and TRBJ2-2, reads DSGVTQTPKHLITATGQRVTLRCSPRSGDLSVYWYQQSLDQGLQFLIQYYNGEERAKGNILERFSAQQFPDLHSELNLSSLELGDSALYFCASSVGIAGVNGELFFGEGSRLTVL.

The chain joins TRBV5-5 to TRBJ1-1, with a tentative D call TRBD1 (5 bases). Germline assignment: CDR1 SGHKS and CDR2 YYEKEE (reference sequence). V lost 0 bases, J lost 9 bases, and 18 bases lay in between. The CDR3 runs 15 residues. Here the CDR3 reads CASSLGTLTLQKAFF. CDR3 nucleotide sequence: TGTGCCAGCAGCTTGGGGACACTTACCTTGCAAAAAGCTTTCTTT.

DNA for the CDR3: TGTGCCAGCAGACTCACGGACAGCAGTGAAGCTTTCTTT. This translates into CASRLTDSSEAFF. V gene TRBV6-5 combines with J gene TRBJ1-1, with a possible D match to TRBD1 (6 bases). Germline CDR1 and CDR2: MNHEY and SVGAGI. The CDR3 spans 13 residues. Trimming left V 6 bases short and J 7 bases short, with 15 bases between.